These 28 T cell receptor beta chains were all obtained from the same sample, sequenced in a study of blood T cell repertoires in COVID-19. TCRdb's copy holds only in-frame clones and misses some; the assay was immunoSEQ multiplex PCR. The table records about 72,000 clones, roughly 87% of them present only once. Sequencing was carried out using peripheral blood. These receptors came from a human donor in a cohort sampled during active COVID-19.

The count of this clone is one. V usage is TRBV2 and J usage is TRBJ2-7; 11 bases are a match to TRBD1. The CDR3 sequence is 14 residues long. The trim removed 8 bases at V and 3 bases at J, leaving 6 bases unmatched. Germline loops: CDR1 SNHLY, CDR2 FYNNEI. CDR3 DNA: TGTGCCAGCGGGGACGGGACAGGGGGCTACGAGCAGTACTTC. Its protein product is CASGDGTGGYEQYF.

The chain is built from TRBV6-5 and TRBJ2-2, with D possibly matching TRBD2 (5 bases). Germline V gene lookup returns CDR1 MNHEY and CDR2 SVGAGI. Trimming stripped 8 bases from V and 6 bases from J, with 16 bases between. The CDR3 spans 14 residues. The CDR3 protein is CASARTLEAGELFF. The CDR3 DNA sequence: TGTGCCAGCGCACGGACCTTGGAGGCCGGGGAGCTGTTTTTT.

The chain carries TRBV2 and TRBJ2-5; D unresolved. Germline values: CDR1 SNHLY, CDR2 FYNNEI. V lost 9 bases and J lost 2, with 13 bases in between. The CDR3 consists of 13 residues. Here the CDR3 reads CASAGLAQETQYF. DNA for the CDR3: TGTGCCAGTGCTGGGTTAGCACAAGAGACCCAGTACTTC.

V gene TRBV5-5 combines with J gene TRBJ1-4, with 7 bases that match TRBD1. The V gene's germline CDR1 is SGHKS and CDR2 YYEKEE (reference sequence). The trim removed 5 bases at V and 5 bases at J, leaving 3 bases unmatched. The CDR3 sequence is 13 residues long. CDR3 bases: TGTGCCAGCAGTGAGGGGGCCAATGAAAAACTGTTTTTT. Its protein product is CASSEGANEKLFF.

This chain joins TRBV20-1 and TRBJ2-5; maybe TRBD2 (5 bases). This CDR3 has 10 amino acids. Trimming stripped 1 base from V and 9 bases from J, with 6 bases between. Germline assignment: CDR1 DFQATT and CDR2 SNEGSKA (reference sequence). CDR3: CSARVEAQYF. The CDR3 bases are TGCAGTGCTAGAGTGGAGGCCCAGTACTTC.

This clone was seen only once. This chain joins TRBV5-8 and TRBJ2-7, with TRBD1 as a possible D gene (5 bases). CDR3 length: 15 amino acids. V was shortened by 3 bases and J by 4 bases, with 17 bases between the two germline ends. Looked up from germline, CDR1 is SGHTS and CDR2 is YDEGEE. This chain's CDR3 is CASSSQGPLGYEQYF. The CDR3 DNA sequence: TGTGCCAGCAGCTCCCAGGGTCCTCTCGGGTACGAGCAGTACTTC.

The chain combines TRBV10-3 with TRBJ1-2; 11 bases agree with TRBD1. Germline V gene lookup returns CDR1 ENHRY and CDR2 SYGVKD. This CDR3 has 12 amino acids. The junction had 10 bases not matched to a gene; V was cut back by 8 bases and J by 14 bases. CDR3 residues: CAIQGGQGVSTF. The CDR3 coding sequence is TGTGCCATCCAGGGGGGACAGGGGGTATCAACCTTC.

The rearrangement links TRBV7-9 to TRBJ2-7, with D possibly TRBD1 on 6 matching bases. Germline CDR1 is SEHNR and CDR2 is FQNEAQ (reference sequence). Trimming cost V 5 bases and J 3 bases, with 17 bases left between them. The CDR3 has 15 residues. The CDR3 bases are TGTGCCAGCAGCCAAGGACAGCTAGCTTACTACGAGCAGTACTTC. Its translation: CASSQGQLAYYEQYF.

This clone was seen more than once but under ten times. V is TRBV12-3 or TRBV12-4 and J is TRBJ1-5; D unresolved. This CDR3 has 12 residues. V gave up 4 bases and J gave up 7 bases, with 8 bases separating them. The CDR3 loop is CASSSGIQPQHF. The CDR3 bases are TGTGCCAGCAGTTCCGGGATACAGCCCCAGCATTTT.

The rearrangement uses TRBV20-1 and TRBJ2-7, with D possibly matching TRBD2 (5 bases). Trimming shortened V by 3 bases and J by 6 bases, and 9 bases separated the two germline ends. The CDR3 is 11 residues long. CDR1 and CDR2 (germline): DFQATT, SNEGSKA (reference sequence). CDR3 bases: TGCAGTGCTAGGAGGGAATCCGAGCAGTACTTC. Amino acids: CSARRESEQYF.

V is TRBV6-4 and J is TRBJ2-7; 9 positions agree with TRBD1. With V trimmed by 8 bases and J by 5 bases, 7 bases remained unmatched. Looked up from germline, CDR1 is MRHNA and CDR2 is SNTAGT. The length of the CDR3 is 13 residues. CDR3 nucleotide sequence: TGTGCCAGCGGGGACAGGGCCAATAACGAGCAGTACTTC. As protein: CASGDRANNEQYF.

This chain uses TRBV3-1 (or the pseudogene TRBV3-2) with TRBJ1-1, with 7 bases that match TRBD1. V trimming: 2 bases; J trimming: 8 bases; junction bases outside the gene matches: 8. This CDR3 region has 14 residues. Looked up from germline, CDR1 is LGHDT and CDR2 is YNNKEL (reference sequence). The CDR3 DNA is TGTGCCAGCAGCCAAAGGTCAGGGGGTTTAGAAGCTTTCTTT. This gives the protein CASSQRSGGLEAFF.

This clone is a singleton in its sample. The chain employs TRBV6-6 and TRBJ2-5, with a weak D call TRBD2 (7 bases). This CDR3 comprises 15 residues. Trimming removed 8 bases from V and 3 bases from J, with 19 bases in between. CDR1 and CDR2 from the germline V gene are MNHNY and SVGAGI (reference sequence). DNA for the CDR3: TGTGCCAGCTCGGTTACGGGGGGCCCGAAAGAGACCCAGTACTTC. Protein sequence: CASSVTGGPKETQYF.

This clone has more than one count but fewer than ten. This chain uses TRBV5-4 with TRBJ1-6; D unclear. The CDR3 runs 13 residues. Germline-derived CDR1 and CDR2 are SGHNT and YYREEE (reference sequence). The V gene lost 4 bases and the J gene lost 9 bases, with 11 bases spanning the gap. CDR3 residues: CASSQSEGSPLHF. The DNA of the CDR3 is TGTGCCAGCAGCCAATCGGAGGGTTCACCCCTCCACTTT.

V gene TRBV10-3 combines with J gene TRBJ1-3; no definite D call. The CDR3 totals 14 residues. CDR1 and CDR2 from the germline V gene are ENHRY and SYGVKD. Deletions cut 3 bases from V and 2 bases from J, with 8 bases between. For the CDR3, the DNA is TGTGCCATCAGTGATACAAGAACTGGAAACACCATATATTTT. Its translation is CAISDTRTGNTIYF.

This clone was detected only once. The CDR3 loop reads CSVRDRGSDGYTF. CDR3 in DNA: TGCAGCGTGAGGGACAGGGGAAGTGACGGCTACACCTTC. The chain carries TRBV29-1 and TRBJ1-2; 10 bases fit TRBD1. This CDR3 is 13 amino acids long. From germline, CDR1 is SQVTM and CDR2 ANQGSEA. Trimming took 6 bases from V and 8 from J; bases not matched to a gene: 9.

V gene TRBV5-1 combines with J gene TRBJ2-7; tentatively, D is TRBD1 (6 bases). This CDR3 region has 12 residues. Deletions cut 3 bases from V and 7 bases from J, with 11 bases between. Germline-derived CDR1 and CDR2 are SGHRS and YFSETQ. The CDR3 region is CASSSPGQEQYF. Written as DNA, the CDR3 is TGCGCCAGCAGCTCCCCGGGACAAGAGCAGTACTTC.

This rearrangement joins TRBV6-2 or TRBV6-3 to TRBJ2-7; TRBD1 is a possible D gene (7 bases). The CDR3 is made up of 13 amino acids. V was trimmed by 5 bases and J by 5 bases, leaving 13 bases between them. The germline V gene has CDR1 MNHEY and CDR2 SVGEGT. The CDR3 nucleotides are TGTGCCAGCAGTCTCAGGGGGGAGCACGAGCAGTACTTC. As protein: CASSLRGEHEQYF.

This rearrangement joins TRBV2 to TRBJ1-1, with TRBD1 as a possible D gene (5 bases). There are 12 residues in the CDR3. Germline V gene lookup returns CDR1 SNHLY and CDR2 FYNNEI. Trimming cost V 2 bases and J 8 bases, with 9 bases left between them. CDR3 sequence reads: CASSETKGEAFF. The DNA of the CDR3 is TGTGCCAGCAGTGAAACCAAGGGGGAAGCTTTCTTT.

The CDR3 reads CATSRDFGTVKGYTF. CDR3 sequence (DNA): TGTGCCACCAGCAGAGATTTCGGGACAGTGAAAGGCTACACCTTC. The rearrangement joins TRBV15 to TRBJ1-2, with 7 bases aligning to TRBD1. The CDR3 is 15 amino acids. V was clipped by 0 bases and J by 8 bases; unmatched bases: 9. CDR1 and CDR2 (germline): LNHNV, YYDKDF (reference sequence).

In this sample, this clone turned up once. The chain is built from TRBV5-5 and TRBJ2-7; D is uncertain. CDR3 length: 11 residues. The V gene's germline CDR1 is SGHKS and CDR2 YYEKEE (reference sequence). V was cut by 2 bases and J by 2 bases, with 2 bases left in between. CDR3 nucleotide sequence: TGTGCCAGCAGCTTCACCTACGAGCAGTACTTC. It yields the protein CASSFTYEQYF.

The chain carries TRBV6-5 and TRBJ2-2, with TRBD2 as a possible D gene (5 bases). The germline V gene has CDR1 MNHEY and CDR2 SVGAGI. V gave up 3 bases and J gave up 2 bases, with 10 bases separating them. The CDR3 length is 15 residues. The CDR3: CASSYLADNTGELFF. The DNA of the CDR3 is TGTGCCAGCAGTTATCTAGCAGATAACACCGGGGAGCTGTTTTTT.

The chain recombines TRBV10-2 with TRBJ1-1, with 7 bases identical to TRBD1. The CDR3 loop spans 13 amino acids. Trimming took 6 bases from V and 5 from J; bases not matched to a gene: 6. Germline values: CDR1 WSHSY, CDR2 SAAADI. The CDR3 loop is CASRRQGGTEAFF. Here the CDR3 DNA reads TGCGCCAGCAGGAGACAGGGTGGAACTGAAGCTTTCTTT.

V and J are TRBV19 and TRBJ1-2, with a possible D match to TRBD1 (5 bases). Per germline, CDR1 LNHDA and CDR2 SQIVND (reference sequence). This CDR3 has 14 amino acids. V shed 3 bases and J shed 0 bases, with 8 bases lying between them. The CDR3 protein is CASSIGGANYGYTF. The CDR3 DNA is TGTGCCAGTAGTATTGGGGGGGCTAACTATGGCTACACCTTC. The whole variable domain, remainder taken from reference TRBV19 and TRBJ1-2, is DGGITQSPKYLFRKEGQNVTLSCEQNLNHDAMYWYRQDPGQGLRLIYYSQIVNDFQKGDIAEGYSVSREKKESFPLTVTSAQKNPTAFYLCASSIGGANYGYTFGSGTRLTVV.

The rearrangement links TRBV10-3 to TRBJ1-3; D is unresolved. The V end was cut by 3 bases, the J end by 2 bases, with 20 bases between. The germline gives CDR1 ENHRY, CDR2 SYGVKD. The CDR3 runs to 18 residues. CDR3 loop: CAISDPTGLTGAGNTIYF. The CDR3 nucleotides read TGTGCCATCAGTGACCCCACGGGTTTAACCGGTGCTGGAAACACCATATATTTT.

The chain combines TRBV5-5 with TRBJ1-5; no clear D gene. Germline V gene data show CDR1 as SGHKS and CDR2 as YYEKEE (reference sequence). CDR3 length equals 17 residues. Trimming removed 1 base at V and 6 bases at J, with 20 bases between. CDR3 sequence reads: CASSLKVFEGIGQPQHF. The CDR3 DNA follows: TGTGCCAGCAGCTTGAAGGTGTTTGAGGGAATTGGTCAGCCCCAGCATTTT.

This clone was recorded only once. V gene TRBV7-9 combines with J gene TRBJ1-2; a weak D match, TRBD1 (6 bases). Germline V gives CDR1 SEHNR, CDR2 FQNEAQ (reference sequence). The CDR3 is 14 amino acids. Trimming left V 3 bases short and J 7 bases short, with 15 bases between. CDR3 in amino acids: CASSFSDSASGYTF. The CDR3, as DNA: TGTGCCAGCAGCTTCTCGGACAGCGCGAGTGGCTACACCTTC.

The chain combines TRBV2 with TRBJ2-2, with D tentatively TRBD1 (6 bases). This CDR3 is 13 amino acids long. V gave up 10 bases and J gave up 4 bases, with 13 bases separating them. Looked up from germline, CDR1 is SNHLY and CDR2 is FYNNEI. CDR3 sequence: CATTTGTTGELFF. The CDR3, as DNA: TGTGCCACCACCACAGGGACCACCGGGGAGCTGTTTTTT.